Listed here are 14 T cell receptor beta chains from one sample, sequenced in a study of shared clonotypes between healthy human individuals. The assay was immunoSEQ multiplex PCR, and TCRdb's table has in-frame clones only and misses some. The data contain some 1 million clones, roughly 80% of them singletons. The specimen was memory CD4+ T cells sorted from blood. Subset defined: CD45RA-negative fraction. These receptor sequences come from a man between 18 and 35 years old in good health.

This clone was seen a single time. The chain carries TRBV6-6 and TRBJ1-1; no clear D. The CDR3 runs to 14 residues. Germline-derived CDR1 and CDR2 are MNHNY and SVGAGI (reference sequence). Trimming pared 6 bases from V and 0 bases from J, leaving 11 bases between. In DNA form, the CDR3 reads TGTGCCAGCAGCACTGTAGCAATGAACACTGAAGCTTTCTTT. Translating gives CASSTVAMNTEAFF.

The chain carries TRBV9 and TRBJ2-5; 10 bases match TRBD2. CDR1 is SGDLS and CDR2 is YYNGEE in the germline V gene. V lost 2 bases, J lost 5 bases, and 9 bases stayed unmatched. This CDR3 spans 16 amino acids. The DNA of the CDR3 is TGTGCCAGCAGCGTTCTCAGCGGGGGGGCCGCGGAGACCCAGTACTTC. This translates into CASSVLSGGAAETQYF.

The table lists this clone with many counts. The rearrangement links TRBV4-3 to TRBJ2-2, with a possible D match to TRBD2 (6 bases). Trimming shortened V by 1 base and J by 4 bases, and 16 bases separated the two germline ends. The CDR3 has 17 residues. The germline V gene encodes CDR1 LGHNA and CDR2 YSLEER. The CDR3: CASSQVTFPEGTGELFF. Written as DNA, the CDR3 is TGCGCCAGCAGCCAAGTTACCTTCCCGGAGGGCACCGGGGAGCTGTTTTTT.

Notes on this clone: This sample also contains other DNA sequences that code for the same CDR3. V usage is TRBV5-1 and J usage is TRBJ1-5, with D perhaps matching TRBD1 (5 bases). This CDR3 contains 15 residues. Trimming removed 0 bases from V and 2 bases from J, with 9 bases in between. Germline CDR1 reads SGHRS; CDR2 reads YFSETQ. This chain's CDR3 is CASSLEGVGNQPQHF. CDR3 coding DNA: TGCGCCAGCAGCTTGGAAGGGGTTGGCAATCAGCCCCAGCATTTT.

The chain is built from TRBV2 and TRBJ1-2; TRBD1 matches at 7 bases. V gave up 3 bases and J gave up 3 bases; unmatched junction bases: 4. The CDR3 runs to 14 residues. Germline loops: CDR1 SNHLY, CDR2 FYNNEI. CDR3 coding DNA: TGTGCCAGCAGTGACAGGGGGTTGCACTATGGCTACACCTTC. Its protein is CASSDRGLHYGYTF.

This clone appeared a few times. The chain recombines TRBV7-9 with TRBJ2-3, with TRBD2 matching over 8 bases. The germline CDR1 and CDR2 sequences are SEHNR and FQNEAQ (reference sequence). The junction had 5 bases not matched to a gene; V was cut back by 6 bases and J by 3 bases. CDR3 length equals 14 residues. CDR3 region: CASRPSGRTDTQYF. CDR3 in DNA: TGTGCCAGCAGACCCAGCGGGAGAACAGATACGCAGTATTTT.

The chain recombines TRBV7-9 with TRBJ1-2; TRBD1 aligns across 11 bases. The CDR3 extends over 18 amino acids. Germline CDR1 and CDR2: SEHNR and FQNEAQ (reference sequence). Trimming removed 5 bases from V and 5 bases from J; junction bases left unmatched: 16. CDR3 sequence: CASSAQRTGDRGSYGYTF. The CDR3, as DNA: TGTGCCAGCAGCGCTCAGCGAACCGGGGACAGGGGGTCATATGGCTACACCTTC.

The chain links TRBV7-9 to TRBJ1-2; 7 bases fit TRBD1. Germline values: CDR1 SEHNR, CDR2 FQNEAQ (reference sequence). With V trimmed by 5 bases and J by 5 bases, 8 bases remained unmatched. The CDR3 contains 14 residues. The CDR3 DNA follows: TGTGCCAGCAGCGCACTGACAGGGTATTATGGCTACACCTTC. Its protein product is CASSALTGYYGYTF.

The chain uses TRBV11-2 and TRBJ2-2, with 7 bases identical to TRBD2. Germline V CDR1 and CDR2: SGHAT, FQNNGV. V shed 1 base and J 0 bases; nucleotides not matched to a gene: 2. The CDR3 loop spans 16 amino acids. This CDR3 is CASSLVAGANTGELFF. In nucleotides, the CDR3 is TGTGCCAGCAGCTTAGTCGCGGGAGCGAACACCGGGGAGCTGTTTTTT.

The rearrangement uses TRBV18 and TRBJ1-1, with D unclear. This CDR3 is built from 12 residues. CDR1 KGHSH and CDR2 LQKENI come from the germline V gene. The ends were cut back, 2 bases at V and 1 base at J, with 2 bases in the middle. The chain's CDR3 is CASSPWNTEAFF. The DNA of the CDR3 is TGTGCCAGCTCACCATGGAACACTGAAGCTTTCTTT.

The genes are TRBV7-9 and TRBJ2-4; D gene unclear. Germline values: CDR1 SEHNR, CDR2 FQNEAQ (reference sequence). V was cut by 2 bases and J by 2 bases, with 7 bases left in between. The CDR3 extends over 14 amino acids. Here the CDR3 reads CASSLSSSKNIQYF. CDR3 nucleotides: TGTGCCAGCAGCTTAAGTAGTTCCAAAAACATTCAGTACTTC.

The chain employs TRBV21-1 and TRBJ2-7; TRBD2 is the table's D call, not checked against the DNA. TRBV21-1 has pseudogene status. The CDR3 covers 17 residues. CDR3 amino acids: CASSKVVRTKRVYEQYF. As DNA, the CDR3 is TGTGCCAGCAGCAAAGTAGTCCGCACTAAGAGGGTCTACGAGCAGTACTTC.

The chain combines TRBV5-1 with TRBJ2-1; 9 positions match TRBD1. The length of the CDR3 is 15 residues. Germline trimming cut 4 bases from V and 4 bases from J; bases unmatched to any gene: 6. Germline V gene data show CDR1 as SGHRS and CDR2 as YFSETQ. The CDR3 DNA reads TGCGCCAGCAGCAGGACAGGGGAAAAGTACAATGAGCAGTTCTTC. Translation: CASSRTGEKYNEQFF.

Only a few counts were recorded for this clone. The genes are TRBV9 and TRBJ2-5, with 9 bases lining up with TRBD2. The J segment lost 5 bases and the V segment lost 4 bases, leaving 3 bases of the junction unmatched. The CDR3 is 13 residues long. Germline values: CDR1 SGDLS, CDR2 YYNGEE. In DNA form, the CDR3 reads TGTGCCAGCAGCCTAGCGGGGAGGGAGACCCAGTACTTC. Its translation is CASSLAGRETQYF.